Below, 10 T cell receptor beta chains from the same sample are listed, as sequenced in a study of CXCR3-negative and CXCR3-positive naive CD8 T cells (dated 2019 in TCRdb). What the study reported, not specific to this receptor: Compared with CXCR3-negative naive cells, CXCR3-positive naive cells had TRB CDR3s with higher hydrophobicity (lower Kidera factor 4), lower energy, and higher strength and volume indices.

TCRdb records NextSeq 550 as the sequencer. The Human TCR Profiling Kit (MiLaboratory) was used to make UMI-labeled 5' RACE TRB cDNA libraries. After the reads were reprocessed by TCRdb, one entry was made per CDR3 protein sequence, with no DNA. The table kept for this sample lists approximately 100,000 distinct CDR3 sequences. The ten top clones hold 0.35% to 0.4% of the sample. Their antigen targets remain unknown. The source material was naive CXCR3+ CD8+ T cells from blood. In light of the paper, this sample's cell subset or site label describes: CD45RO-CCR7+CD27+CD95- naive CD8+ T cells expressing CXCR3 (TNR3+). These receptors came from a human donor in good health. Some clones in this sample may be carry-over from other donors' samples.

The chain joins TRBV19 to TRBJ2-7. Germline loops: CDR1 LNHDA, CDR2 SQIVND (reference sequence). The CDR3 consists of 13 residues. This CDR3 reads CASRDEERHEQYF.

V and J are TRBV21-1 and TRBJ2-7; TCRdb returns TRBD2, unconfirmable since there is no DNA. TRBV21-1 is tagged as a pseudogene. CDR3 size: 14 residues. CDR3 region: CAPEGGRGNYEQYF.

The chain joins TRBV7-9 to TRBJ1-6. The CDR3 is 14 amino acids. The germline CDR1 and CDR2 sequences are SEHNR and FQNEAQ (reference sequence). Here the CDR3 reads CASSLADTNSPLHF.

V and J are TRBV27 and TRBJ1-1. The CDR3 length is 14 residues. CDR1 and CDR2 from the germline V gene are MNHEY and SMNVEV (reference sequence). The CDR3 here is CASSLSVTSQSAFF.

The V call is TRBV29-1, the J call TRBJ2-7; no DNA is available, so the TRBD1 call from TCRdb remains unchecked. Germline CDR1 SQVTM, CDR2 ANQGSEA. This CDR3 is built from 14 residues. The CDR3 is CSVDGTGSTYEQYF.

CDR3 sequence reads: CSAWTSGRNSYEQYF. This chain joins TRBV20-1 and TRBJ2-7; there is no DNA to check the TCRdb D call of TRBD2. This CDR3 contains 15 residues. Germline assignment: CDR1 DFQATT and CDR2 SNEGSKA (reference sequence).

The rearrangement links TRBV29-1 to TRBJ1-2; TCRdb designates TRBD1, a call that cannot be tested without DNA. Germline lookup yields CDR1 SQVTM and CDR2 ANQGSEA. The CDR3 sequence is 11 residues long. This CDR3 is CSVRTGLGYTF.

The rearrangement joins TRBV6-5 to TRBJ1-1; there is no DNA to check the TCRdb D call of TRBD1. The CDR3 runs to 17 residues. The germline gives CDR1 MNHEY, CDR2 SVGAGI. CDR3 sequence reads: CASSYTGGIEVNTEAFF.

The chain links TRBV4-1 to TRBJ2-1; as DNA is missing, the TRBD2 call by TCRdb cannot be tested. The CDR3 has 15 residues. From germline, CDR1 is MGHRA and CDR2 YSYEKL. The CDR3 is CASSQPGGMNNEQFF.

The chain uses TRBV13 and TRBJ1-2; TCRdb's D call of TRBD1 is untestable without DNA. The CDR3 contains 15 residues. Germline V lookup: CDR1 PRHDT, CDR2 FYEKMQ (reference sequence). This CDR3 is CASSSAPGQGVRYTF.